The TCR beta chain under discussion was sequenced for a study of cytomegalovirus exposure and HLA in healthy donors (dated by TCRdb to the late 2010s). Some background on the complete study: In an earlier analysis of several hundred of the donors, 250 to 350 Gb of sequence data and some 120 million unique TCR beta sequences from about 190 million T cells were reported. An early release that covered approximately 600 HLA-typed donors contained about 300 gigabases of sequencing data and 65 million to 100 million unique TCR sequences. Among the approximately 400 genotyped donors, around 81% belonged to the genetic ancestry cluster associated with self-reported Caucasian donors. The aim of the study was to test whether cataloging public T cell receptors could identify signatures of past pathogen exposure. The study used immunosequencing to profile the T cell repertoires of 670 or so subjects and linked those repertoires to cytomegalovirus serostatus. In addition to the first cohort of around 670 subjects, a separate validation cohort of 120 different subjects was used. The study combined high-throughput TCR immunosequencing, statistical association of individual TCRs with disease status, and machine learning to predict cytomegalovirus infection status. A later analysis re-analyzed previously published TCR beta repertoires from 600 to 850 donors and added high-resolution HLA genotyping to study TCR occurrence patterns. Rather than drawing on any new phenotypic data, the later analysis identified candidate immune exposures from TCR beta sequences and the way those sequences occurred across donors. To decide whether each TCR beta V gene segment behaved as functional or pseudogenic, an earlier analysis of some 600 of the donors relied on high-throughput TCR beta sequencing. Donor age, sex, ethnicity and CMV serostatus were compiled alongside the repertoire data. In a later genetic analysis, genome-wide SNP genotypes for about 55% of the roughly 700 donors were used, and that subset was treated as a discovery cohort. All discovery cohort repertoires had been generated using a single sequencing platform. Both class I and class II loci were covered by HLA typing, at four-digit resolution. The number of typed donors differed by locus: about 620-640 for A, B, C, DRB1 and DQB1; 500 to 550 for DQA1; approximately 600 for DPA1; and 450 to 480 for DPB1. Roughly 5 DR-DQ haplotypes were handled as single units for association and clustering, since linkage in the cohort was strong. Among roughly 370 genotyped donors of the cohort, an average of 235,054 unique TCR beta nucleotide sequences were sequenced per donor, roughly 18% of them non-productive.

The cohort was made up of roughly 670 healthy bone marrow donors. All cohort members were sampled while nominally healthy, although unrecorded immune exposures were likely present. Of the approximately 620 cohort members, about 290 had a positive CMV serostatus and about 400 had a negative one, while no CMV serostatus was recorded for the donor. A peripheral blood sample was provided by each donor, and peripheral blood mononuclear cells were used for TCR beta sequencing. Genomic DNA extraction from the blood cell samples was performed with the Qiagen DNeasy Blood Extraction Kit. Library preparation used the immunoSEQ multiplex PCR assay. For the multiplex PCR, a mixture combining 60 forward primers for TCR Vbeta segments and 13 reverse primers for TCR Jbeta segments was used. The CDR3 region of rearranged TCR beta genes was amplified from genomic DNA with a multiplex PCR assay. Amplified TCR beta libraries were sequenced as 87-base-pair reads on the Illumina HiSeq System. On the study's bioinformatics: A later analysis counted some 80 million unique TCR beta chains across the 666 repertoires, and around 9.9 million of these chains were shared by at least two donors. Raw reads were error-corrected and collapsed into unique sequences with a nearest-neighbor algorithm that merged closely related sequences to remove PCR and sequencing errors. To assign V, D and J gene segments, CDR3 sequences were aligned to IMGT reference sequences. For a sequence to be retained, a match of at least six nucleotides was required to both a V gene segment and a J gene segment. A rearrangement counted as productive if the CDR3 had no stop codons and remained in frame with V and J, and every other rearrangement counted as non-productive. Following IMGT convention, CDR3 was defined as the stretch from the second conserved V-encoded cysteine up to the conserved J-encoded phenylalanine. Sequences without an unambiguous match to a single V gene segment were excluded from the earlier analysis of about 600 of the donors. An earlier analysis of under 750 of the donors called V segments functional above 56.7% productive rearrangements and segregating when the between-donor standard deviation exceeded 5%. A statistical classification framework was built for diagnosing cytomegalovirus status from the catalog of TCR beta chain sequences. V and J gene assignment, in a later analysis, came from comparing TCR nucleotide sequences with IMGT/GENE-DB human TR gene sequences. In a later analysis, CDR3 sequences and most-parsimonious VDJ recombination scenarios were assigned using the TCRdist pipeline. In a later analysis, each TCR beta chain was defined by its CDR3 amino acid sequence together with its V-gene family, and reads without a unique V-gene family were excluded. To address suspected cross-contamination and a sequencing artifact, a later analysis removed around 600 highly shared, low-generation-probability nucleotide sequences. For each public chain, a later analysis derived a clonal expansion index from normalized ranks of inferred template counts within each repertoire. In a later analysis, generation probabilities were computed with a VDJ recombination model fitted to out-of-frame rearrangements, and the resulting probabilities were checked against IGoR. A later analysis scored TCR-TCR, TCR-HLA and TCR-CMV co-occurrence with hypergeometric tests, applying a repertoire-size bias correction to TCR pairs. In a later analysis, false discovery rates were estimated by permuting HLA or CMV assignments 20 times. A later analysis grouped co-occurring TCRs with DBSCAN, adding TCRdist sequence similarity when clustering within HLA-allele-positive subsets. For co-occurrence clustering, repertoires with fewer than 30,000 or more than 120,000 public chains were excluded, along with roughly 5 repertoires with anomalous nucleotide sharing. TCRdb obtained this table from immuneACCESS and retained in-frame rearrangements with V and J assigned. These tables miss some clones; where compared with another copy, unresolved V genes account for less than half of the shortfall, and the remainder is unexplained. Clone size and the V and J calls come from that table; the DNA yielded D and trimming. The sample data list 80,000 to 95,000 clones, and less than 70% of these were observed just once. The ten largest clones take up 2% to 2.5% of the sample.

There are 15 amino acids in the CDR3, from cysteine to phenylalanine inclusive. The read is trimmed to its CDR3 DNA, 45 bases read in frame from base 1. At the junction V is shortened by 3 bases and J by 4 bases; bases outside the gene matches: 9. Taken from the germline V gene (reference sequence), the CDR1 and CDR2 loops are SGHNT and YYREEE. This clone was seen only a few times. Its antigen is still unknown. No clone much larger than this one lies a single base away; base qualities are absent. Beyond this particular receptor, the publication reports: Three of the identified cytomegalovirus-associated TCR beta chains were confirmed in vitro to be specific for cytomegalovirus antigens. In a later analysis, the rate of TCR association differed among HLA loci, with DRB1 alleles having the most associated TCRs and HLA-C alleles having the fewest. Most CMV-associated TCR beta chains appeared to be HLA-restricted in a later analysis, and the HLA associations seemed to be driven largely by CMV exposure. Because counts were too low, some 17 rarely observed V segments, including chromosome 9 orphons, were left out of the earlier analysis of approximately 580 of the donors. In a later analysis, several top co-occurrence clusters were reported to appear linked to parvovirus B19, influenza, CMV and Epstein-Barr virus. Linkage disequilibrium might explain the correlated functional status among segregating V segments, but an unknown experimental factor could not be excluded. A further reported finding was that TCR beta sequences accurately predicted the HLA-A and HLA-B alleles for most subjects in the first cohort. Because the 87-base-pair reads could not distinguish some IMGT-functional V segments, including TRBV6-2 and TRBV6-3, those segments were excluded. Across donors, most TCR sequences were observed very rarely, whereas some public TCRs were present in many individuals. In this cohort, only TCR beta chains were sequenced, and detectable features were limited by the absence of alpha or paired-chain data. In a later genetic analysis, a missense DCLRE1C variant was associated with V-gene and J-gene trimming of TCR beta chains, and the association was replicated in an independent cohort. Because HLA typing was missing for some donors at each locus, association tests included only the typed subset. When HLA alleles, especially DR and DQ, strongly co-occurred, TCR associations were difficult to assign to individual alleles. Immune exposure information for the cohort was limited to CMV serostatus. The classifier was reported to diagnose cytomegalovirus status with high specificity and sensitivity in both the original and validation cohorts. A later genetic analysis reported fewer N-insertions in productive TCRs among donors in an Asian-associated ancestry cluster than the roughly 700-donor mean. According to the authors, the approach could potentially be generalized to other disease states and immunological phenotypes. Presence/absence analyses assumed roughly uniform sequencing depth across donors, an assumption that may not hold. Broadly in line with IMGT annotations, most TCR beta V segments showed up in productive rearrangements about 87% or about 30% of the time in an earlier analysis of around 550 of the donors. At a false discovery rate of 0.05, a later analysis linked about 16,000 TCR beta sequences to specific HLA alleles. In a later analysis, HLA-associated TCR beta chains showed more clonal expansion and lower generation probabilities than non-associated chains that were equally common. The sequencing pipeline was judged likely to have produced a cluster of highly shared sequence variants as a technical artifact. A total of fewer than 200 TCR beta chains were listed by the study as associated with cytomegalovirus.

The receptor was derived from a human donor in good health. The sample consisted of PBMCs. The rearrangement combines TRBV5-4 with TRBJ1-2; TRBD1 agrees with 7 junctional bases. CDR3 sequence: CASSWDSLLAYGYTF. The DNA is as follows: TGTGCCAGCAGCTGGGACAGTCTCCTTGCCTATGGCTACACCTTC.